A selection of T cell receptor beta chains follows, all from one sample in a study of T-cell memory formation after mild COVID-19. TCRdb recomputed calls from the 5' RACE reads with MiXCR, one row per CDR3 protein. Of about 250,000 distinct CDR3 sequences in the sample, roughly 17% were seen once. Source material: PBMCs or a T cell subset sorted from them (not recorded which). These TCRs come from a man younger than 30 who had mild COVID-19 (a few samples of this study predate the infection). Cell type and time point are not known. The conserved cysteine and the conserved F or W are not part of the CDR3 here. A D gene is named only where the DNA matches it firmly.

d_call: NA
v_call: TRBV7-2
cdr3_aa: ASSPRLVETQY

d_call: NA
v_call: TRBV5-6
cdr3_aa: ASSWRRGGGYEQY

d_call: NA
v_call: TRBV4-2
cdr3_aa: ASSQVVEAATQY

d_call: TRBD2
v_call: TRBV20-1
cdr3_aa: SQEGLGTDTQY

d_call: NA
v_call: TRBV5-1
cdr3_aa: ASSLGWGSPLH

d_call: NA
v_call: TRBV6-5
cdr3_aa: ASIRRYRAYNEQF

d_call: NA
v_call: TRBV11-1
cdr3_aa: ASSLVFLSDGASTDTQY

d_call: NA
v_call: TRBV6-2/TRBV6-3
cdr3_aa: ASKEWGGSNQPQH

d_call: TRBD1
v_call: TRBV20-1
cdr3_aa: SAGGQGKTEAF

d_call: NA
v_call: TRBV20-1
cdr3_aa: SARSHGGSKNIQY

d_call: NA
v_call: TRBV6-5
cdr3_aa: ASSPLANYGYT

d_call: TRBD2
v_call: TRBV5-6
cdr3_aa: ASLGLAGDDEQF

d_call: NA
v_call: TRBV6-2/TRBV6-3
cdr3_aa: ASREGREATGELF

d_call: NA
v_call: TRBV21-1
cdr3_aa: ASSRRPGQADTQY

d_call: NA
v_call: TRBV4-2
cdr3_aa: ASSQGGRGKQY

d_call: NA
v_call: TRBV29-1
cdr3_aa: SVEFVGAQSPNGYT

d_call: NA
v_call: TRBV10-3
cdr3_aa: AISGSLQGSGIYGYT

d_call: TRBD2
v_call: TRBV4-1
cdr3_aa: ASSRLWGGRETQY

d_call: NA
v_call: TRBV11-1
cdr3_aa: ASSLYTGYEQY

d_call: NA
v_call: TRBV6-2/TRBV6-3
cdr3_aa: ASGSGRELMNTEAF

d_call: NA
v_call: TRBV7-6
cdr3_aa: ASSLSANEQF

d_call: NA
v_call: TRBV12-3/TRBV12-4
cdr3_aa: ASRGVNGVDTEAF

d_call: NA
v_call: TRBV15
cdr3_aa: ATSRDRAADTQY

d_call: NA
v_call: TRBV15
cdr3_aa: ATSEGPGDGELF

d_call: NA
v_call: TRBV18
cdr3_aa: ASSPSLNTEAF

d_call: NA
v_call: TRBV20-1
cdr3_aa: SARDRITGTYEQY

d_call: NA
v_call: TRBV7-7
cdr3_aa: ASSPRQGRGQETQY

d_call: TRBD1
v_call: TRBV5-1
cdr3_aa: ASSSSDRGGNTIY

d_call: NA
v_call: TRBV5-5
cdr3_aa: ASSYRGFTGELF

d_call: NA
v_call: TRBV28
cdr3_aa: ASSSWGASEETQY

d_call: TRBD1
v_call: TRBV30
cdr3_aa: AWSTGTGSYEQY

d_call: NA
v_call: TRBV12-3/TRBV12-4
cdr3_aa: ASSWNTDTQY

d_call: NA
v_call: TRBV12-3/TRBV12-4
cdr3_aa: ASSPRPYGYT

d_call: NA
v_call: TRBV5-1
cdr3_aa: ASSTGTRTNEKLF

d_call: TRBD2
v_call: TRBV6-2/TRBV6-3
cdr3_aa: ASSSWTSGGSSYNEQF

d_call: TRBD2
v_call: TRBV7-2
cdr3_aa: ASSFGIAGGTDTQY

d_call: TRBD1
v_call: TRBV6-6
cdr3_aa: ASERTGGMKGGYT

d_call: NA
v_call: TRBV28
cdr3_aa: ASTGASVANYGYT

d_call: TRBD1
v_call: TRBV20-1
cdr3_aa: SAKGQANQPQH

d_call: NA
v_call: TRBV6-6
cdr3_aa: ASSEGVYEQY

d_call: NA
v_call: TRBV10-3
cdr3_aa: AISDPQRAGRETQY

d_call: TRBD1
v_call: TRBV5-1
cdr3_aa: ASSLWETGDEKLF

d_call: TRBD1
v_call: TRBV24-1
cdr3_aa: ATSDPGTGENTGELF

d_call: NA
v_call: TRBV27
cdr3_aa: ASSLLQNTEAF

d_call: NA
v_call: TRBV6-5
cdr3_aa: ASSRAGQETQY

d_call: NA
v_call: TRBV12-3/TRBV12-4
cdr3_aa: ASRTAGSSYNSPLH